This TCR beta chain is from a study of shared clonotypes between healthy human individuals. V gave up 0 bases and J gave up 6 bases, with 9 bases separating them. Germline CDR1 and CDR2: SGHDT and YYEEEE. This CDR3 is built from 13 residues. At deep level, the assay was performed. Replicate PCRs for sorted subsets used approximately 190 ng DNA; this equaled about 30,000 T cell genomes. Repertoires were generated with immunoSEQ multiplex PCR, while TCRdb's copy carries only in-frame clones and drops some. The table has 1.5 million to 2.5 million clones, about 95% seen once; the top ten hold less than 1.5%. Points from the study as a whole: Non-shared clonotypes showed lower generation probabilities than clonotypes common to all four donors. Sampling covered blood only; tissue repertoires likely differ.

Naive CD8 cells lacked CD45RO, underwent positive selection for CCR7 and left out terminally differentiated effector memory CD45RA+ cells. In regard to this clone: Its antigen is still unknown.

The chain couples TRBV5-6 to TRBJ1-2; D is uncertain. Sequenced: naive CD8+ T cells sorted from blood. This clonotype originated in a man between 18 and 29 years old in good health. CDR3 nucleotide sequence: TGTGCCAGCAGCTTGGGGACGGCGGATGGCTACACCTTC. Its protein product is CASSLGTADGYTF.